This T cell receptor beta chain was retrieved from a study of shared T cell receptors in the human thymus. Repertoires were generated with immunoSEQ multiplex PCR, while TCRdb's copy carries only in-frame clones and drops some. This sample has some 700,000 clones, with roughly 90% found just once. Another study also made use of these data, one on human thymus T cells.

Input material: thymocytes. The TCR originated in a boy less than two years old with a congenital heart defect.

DNA for the CDR3: TGTGCCAGCAGCCGCCCAGGGGGGAACACTGAAGCTTTCTTT. Encoded protein: CASSRPGGNTEAFF. The chain carries TRBV2 and TRBJ1-1; 7 nucleotides line up with TRBD1. The V and J ends lost 6 bases and 1 base, in that order; junction bases with no gene match: 5. Germline CDR1 is SNHLY and CDR2 is FYNNEI. The CDR3 spans 14 residues.